This T cell receptor (beta chain) was identified in a study of cytomegalovirus exposure and HLA in healthy donors. Whole-study results and caveats: In a later analysis, at a false discovery rate of 0.05, fewer than 20,000 TCR beta sequences matched HLA alleles. In vitro testing confirmed a few CMV-associated chains as specific for CMV antigens. Cytomegalovirus status was reportedly diagnosed by the classifier with high specificity and sensitivity. CMV serostatus stood as the only immune exposure information on hand.

Concerning this clone: What it binds is unknown.

The V gene lost 3 bases and the J gene lost 5 bases, with 11 bases spanning the gap. This CDR3 spans 13 amino acids. Germline values: CDR1 GTSNPN, CDR2 SVGIG (reference sequence). Both 60 Vbeta primers and 13 Jbeta primers went into the PCR. Clones were read by immunoSEQ multiplex PCR, and TCRdb kept only the in-frame ones, dropping some. The data contain nearly 65,000 clones, approximately 70% of them singletons. The rearrangement links TRBV30 to TRBJ2-1; D ambiguous. Sequenced sample: PBMCs. The receptor's source is a middle-aged man in good health and CMV-seronegative. CDR3 residues: CAWSENLNNEQFF. The CDR3 DNA is TGTGCCTGGAGCGAGAACCTTAACAATGAGCAGTTCTTC.